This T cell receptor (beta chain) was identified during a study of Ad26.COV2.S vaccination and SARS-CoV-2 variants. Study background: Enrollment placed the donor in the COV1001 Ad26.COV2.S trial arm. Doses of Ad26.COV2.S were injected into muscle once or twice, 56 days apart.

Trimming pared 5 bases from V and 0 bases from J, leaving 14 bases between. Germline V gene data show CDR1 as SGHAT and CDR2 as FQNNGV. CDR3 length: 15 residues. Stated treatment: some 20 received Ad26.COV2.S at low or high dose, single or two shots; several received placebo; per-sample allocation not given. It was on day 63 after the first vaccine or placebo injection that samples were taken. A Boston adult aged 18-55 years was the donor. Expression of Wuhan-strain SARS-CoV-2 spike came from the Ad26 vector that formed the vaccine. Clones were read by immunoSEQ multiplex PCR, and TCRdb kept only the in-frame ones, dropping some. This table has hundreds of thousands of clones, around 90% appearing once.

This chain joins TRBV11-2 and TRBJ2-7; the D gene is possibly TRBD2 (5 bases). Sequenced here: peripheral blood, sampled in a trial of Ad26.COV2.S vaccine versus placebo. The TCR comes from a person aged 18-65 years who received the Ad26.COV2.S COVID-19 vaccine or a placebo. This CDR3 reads CASSRRPAISYEQYF. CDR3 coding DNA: TGTGCCAGCAGCCGGAGGCCGGCCATCTCCTACGAGCAGTACTTC.